What follows describes a single T cell receptor beta chain. Its antigen remains unknown. This may arise from a read error, as a much more abundant clone is one base away. TCRbeta libraries were built with three rounds of nested PCR, modified from ARM-PCR. TCRdb re-called the multiplex PCR reads with MiXCR, one entry per CDR3 protein. The data hold around 200,000 distinct CDR3 sequences, with 60% to 85% observed a single time. No cell sorting was done before RNA was extracted from the tissue. These data belong to a study of tumor and adjacent non-tumor tissue in lung cancer. Study-level points and caveats: In normal lung, the top 100 clones were significantly more dominant than in tumor.

Trimming removed 7 bases from V and 6 bases from J, with 22 bases in between. CDR3 length: 15 residues. Germline V gene lookup returns CDR1 SQVTM and CDR2 ANQGSEA. The chain has TRBV29-1 and TRBJ2-1; D may be TRBD2 (5 bases). Source material: lung tumor tissue. The source of this sequence is a man aged 55-75 years with non-small cell lung cancer. CDR3 nucleotides: TGCAGCGCTATTATCCCGGGCCGGGATATCAATGAGCAGTTCTTC. Residues: CSAIIPGRDINEQFF.